This TCR beta chain was captured by sequencing in a study of blood T cell repertoires in COVID-19. Data came from immunoSEQ multiplex PCR; TCRdb stores just in-frame clones and leaves some out. The sample consists of approximately 260,000 clones, about 81% of them appearing once. After removal of 3 bases from V and 7 bases from J, the junction contained 10 bases not matched to a gene. The length of the CDR3 is 15 residues. Germline assignment: CDR1 KGHSH and CDR2 LQKENI. This sequence was found in a woman aged 60-70 years with active or convalescent COVID-19. The gene calls are TRBV18 and TRBJ1-2; 8 bases are a match to TRBD1. The material sequenced was peripheral blood. The CDR3 loop is CASSPGQGGMSGYTF. The CDR3 nucleotides are TGTGCCAGCTCACCCGGACAGGGAGGGATGAGTGGCTACACCTTC.